This TCR beta chain was recovered during a study of blood T cell repertoires in COVID-19 (dated by TCRdb to between 2020 and 2021). For the study in its entirety: Samples from collaborators originated in the United States, Italy and Spain and spanned both the acute and convalescent phases of COVID-19. The samples were drawn from two sources: the first 160 participants of the ongoing ImmuneRACE study, and 1,254 subjects contributed by 6 global collaborators. The prospective study material was composed of cDNA or gDNA derived from T cells, B-cell-depleted T cells, or PBMCs. The repertoires were released in a freely available public database intended as a resource for research on the immune response to SARS-CoV-2. Deeply sampled blood TCRbeta repertoires from subjects exposed to, actively infected with, or recovered from COVID-19 were included in the dataset. HLA class I and class II types, where available, came from metadata supplied by the sample provider rather than from assay-based typing. The sample metadata nearly always contained a de-identified subject ID, COVID-19 status, age in years and sex. Points the paper makes about the study in general: Clinical and demographic metadata were provided uncurated, with the amount varying by source and participant.

One collaborating source in Seattle enrolled patients during active infection and followed them longitudinally through the course of disease. Collaborating institutions collected whole blood in K2EDTA tubes following their own protocols. For TCRbeta analysis, collaborators shipped samples as frozen whole blood, isolated PBMCs, or DNA extracted from either of those sample types. The immunoSEQ Assay, a bias-controlled multiplex PCR, was used to amplify TCRbeta CDR3 regions from genomic DNA. Under the source paper's analysis protocol: The number of nucleated cells in each sample was estimated by amplification of reference gene primers within the assay. To quantify the absolute abundance of each unique TCRbeta CDR3 rearrangement, sequence reads were collapsed and filtered. For each sample, productive Simpson clonality was calculated as the square root of Simpson's diversity index across productive rearrangements. Here the immuneACCESS table is served through TCRdb, limited to in-frame sequences with V and J called. Missing clones are a known gap in these copies; in checked studies unresolved V genes cover under half, and the rest lacks a known reason. V and J calls and clone size are given by that table; D and trimming were obtained from the DNA. The sample yields tens of thousands of clones; 80% to 90% were counted once. The ten largest clones capture more than 30% of the sample.

About this clone itself: Its target antigen remains unknown. Qualities for individual bases were not recorded, and no much larger clone is one base off.

Compared with germline, V lacks 6 bases and J lacks 9 bases; bases without a gene match: 11. The germline V gene sets CDR1 to MNHEY and CDR2 to SVGAGI. The CDR3 runs 15 residues from the cysteine to the phenylalanine. CDR3 DNA only is kept here, 45 bases in frame from base 1. In this chain, TRBV6-5 is recombined with TRBJ2-1, and 10 bases in between align with TRBD1. Sequenced input: peripheral blood. This sequence was found in a man in his fifties or sixties with COVID-19, enrolled during active disease. CDR3 region: CASRGSRGTGVEQFF. DNA sequence: TGTGCCAGCAGGGGGTCTCGCGGGACAGGGGTTGAGCAGTTCTTC.